The 30 T cell receptor beta chains below come from one sample, sequenced in a study of radiation and T cells in renal cell carcinoma. Stated treatment: treatment-naive control, cytoreductive nephrectomy. Profiling relied on immunoSEQ multiplex PCR, and the TCRdb table lists in-frame clones only, not all of them. Among about 25,000 clones listed, 58% were seen once. Sequencing was performed on tumor tissue, taken from a patient whose treatment was nephrectomy without radiotherapy. The receptors were sampled from a middle-aged man with renal cell carcinoma.

In regard to this clone: The junction shows a germline mismatch at one end, possibly a read error. This chain connects TRBV7-8 to TRBJ2-7; D unclear. Germline values: CDR1 SGHVS, CDR2 FQNEAQ. The CDR3 is 16 amino acids. CDR3 in amino acids: CASGLSARANVHEQYF. The CDR3 DNA is TGTGCCAGCGGCTTGAGCGCGAGAGCAAACGTCCACGAGCAGTACTTC.

The rearrangement links TRBV29-1 to TRBJ2-2, with 7 bases fitting TRBD2. Per germline, CDR1 SQVTM and CDR2 ANQGSEA. J gave up 6 bases and V 3 bases, and 4 bases lay outside the gene matches. There are 13 residues in the CDR3. The DNA for the CDR3 is TGCAGCGTTGAGGGGGGGGTCGCCGGGGAGCTGTTTTTT. Its translation is CSVEGGVAGELFF.

This clone was seen a handful of times. V is TRBV19 and J is TRBJ1-2, with unresolved D. The V gene's germline CDR1 is LNHDA and CDR2 SQIVND (reference sequence). V gave up 3 bases and J gave up 3 bases, with 11 bases separating them. The CDR3 covers 14 residues. The CDR3 sequence: CASSICKLYYGYTF. CDR3 nucleotide sequence: TGTGCCAGTAGTATTTGTAAGCTCTACTATGGCTACACCTTC.

This clone turned up a few times. The chain combines TRBV11-3 with TRBJ1-1; TRBD1 is a possible D gene (5 bases). Deletions cut 5 bases from V and 3 bases from J, with 10 bases between. Germline CDR1 and CDR2: SGHNT and YENEEA. The CDR3 runs to 13 residues. CDR3 protein: CASSKGRDTEAFF. The CDR3, as DNA: TGTGCCAGCAGCAAGGGGCGGGACACTGAAGCTTTCTTT.

The CDR3 here is CASSYPGQGQETQYF. In DNA form, the CDR3 reads TGTGCCAGCAGTTACCCCGGACAGGGACAAGAGACCCAGTACTTC. This chain connects TRBV6-6 to TRBJ2-5; 8 bases map to TRBD1. Germline CDR1 reads MNHNY; CDR2 reads SVGAGI (reference sequence). Trimming cost V 2 bases and J 2 bases; bases outside gene matches: 4. The CDR3 spans 15 residues.

V gene TRBV4-3 combines with J gene TRBJ1-5; D call uncertain. The germline V gene has CDR1 LGHNA and CDR2 YSLEER. The CDR3 covers 13 residues. The germline V and J ends were trimmed by 0 bases and 7 bases, with 7 bases remaining between them. The CDR3 sequence: CASSQDRRQPQHF. CDR3 bases: TGCGCCAGCAGCCAAGACAGGCGACAGCCCCAGCATTTT.

This clone was counted once. The rearrangement joins TRBV2 to TRBJ1-1; 8 bases map to TRBD1. V lost 7 bases to trimming and J lost 5 bases; unmatched junction nucleotides: 9. The CDR3 is made up of 14 amino acids. Germline-derived CDR1 and CDR2 are SNHLY and FYNNEI. CDR3 loop: CASKSTGDRTEAFF. The CDR3 DNA reads as TGTGCCAGCAAATCGACAGGGGATAGGACTGAAGCTTTCTTT.

The chain couples TRBV9 to TRBJ1-4; D is unclear. V lost 4 bases and J lost 8, with 18 bases in between. The CDR3 is 15 amino acids. Germline CDR1 is SGDLS and CDR2 is YYNGEE. The CDR3 bases are TGTGCCAGCAGCTCCACCTCGAGATCGGACGAAAAACTGTTTTTT. This translates into CASSSTSRSDEKLFF. Full variable domain (rest looked up from reference TRBV9 and TRBJ1-4): DSGVTQTPKHLITATGQRVTLRCSPRSGDLSVYWYQQSLDQGLQFLIQYYNGEERAKGNILERFSAQQFPDLHSELNLSSLELGDSALYFCASSSTSRSDEKLFFGSGTQLSVL.

The V gene is TRBV7-8, the J gene TRBJ1-3; D might be TRBD1 (5 bases). Trimming stripped 1 base from V and 0 bases from J, with 10 bases between. Germline V gene sequence: CDR1 SGHVS, CDR2 FQNEAQ. The CDR3 has 16 residues. The CDR3 is CASSLVGGVSGNTIYF. The DNA of the CDR3 is TGTGCCAGCAGCTTAGTCGGGGGGGTCTCTGGAAACACCATATATTTT.

This clone was detected only a few times. The chain links TRBV2 to TRBJ1-1; D is perhaps TRBD1 (6 bases). V lost 6 bases to trimming and J lost 5 bases, with 16 bases between them. This CDR3 spans 14 amino acids. CDR1 is SNHLY and CDR2 is FYNNEI in the germline V gene. CDR3 sequence (DNA): TGTGCCAGCAGGGGATCAGGGAGGGGGACTGAAGCTTTCTTT. Translation: CASRGSGRGTEAFF.

This clone was recorded a few times. The chain links TRBV15 to TRBJ1-5; D gene uncertain. CDR3 size: 15 residues. The germline gives CDR1 LNHNV, CDR2 YYDKDF (reference sequence). The ends were cut back, 0 bases at V and 5 bases at J, with 11 bases in the middle. The CDR3 is CATSRERNSDQPQHF. DNA for the CDR3: TGTGCCACCAGCAGAGAAAGAAATTCCGATCAGCCCCAGCATTTT.

The rearrangement uses TRBV10-2 and TRBJ2-3; no reliable D call. The V gene lost 3 bases and the J gene lost 5 bases, with 6 bases spanning the gap. CDR1 is WSHSY, CDR2 SAAADI, per germline. The CDR3 contains 12 residues. The CDR3 coding sequence is TGCGCCAGCAGTGATCCCCAAGATACGCAGTATTTT. It codes for CASSDPQDTQYF.

The CDR3 loop reads CASSFGRERETQYF. In nucleotides, the CDR3 is TGTGCCAGTAGTTTCGGGCGGGAACGAGAGACCCAGTACTTC. V usage is TRBV19 and J usage is TRBJ2-5, with D perhaps TRBD2 (6 bases). Germline lookup yields CDR1 LNHDA and CDR2 SQIVND (reference sequence). The CDR3 length is 14 residues. The V and J ends lost 5 bases and 4 bases respectively, with 14 bases between them.

In this sample, this clone turned up many times. This chain joins TRBV6-6 and TRBJ1-4; D not certain. V lost 0 bases and J 3 bases, leaving 5 bases between the germline ends. Germline V gives CDR1 MNHNY, CDR2 SVGAGI (reference sequence). The CDR3 has 14 residues. DNA for the CDR3: TGTGCCAGCAGTTACTCGGCTGCTAATGAAAAACTGTTTTTT. This encodes CASSYSAANEKLFF.

This chain joins TRBV29-1 and TRBJ1-1, with TRBD1 matching over 10 bases. V was clipped by 7 bases and J by 0 bases; unmatched bases: 2. The CDR3 is 13 amino acids. The germline CDR1 and CDR2 sequences are SQVTM and ANQGSEA. CDR3 coding DNA: TGCAGCGCAGGACAGGGGGTGAACACTGAAGCTTTCTTT. Its translation: CSAGQGVNTEAFF.

The chain links TRBV9 to TRBJ2-5; 8 bases map to TRBD2. The J segment lost 5 bases and the V segment lost 4 bases, leaving 13 bases of the junction unmatched. The germline gives CDR1 SGDLS, CDR2 YYNGEE. The CDR3 is 16 amino acids. CDR3 residues: CASSTPRGGPQETQYF. The CDR3 DNA reads as TGTGCCAGCAGCACACCCCGGGGGGGACCCCAGGAGACCCAGTACTTC.

Only a few counts were recorded for this clone. The gene calls are TRBV6-6 and TRBJ1-2; 7 bases fit TRBD1. Germline values: CDR1 MNHNY, CDR2 SVGAGI (reference sequence). This CDR3 is 14 amino acids long. The V and J ends lost 6 bases and 6 bases, in that order; junction bases with no gene match: 10. The CDR3 coding sequence is TGTGCCAGCAGCCCAGGGTTAGGGGGCAATGGCTACACCTTC. This encodes CASSPGLGGNGYTF.

This chain connects TRBV7-9 to TRBJ1-3; TRBD1 is a possible D gene (5 bases). V was clipped by 2 bases and J by 3 bases, with 8 bases between them. CDR3 length equals 14 residues. Germline-derived CDR1 and CDR2 are SEHNR and FQNEAQ (reference sequence). This CDR3 is CASSLSRVGNTIYF. CDR3 sequence (DNA): TGTGCCAGCAGCTTATCCAGGGTTGGAAACACCATATATTTT.

The V and J genes are TRBV19 and TRBJ1-1, with 8 bases that match TRBD1. CDR3 size: 16 residues. V shed 4 bases and J 1 base; nucleotides not matched to a gene: 8. Germline V gives CDR1 LNHDA, CDR2 SQIVND (reference sequence). The CDR3 DNA reads TGTGCCAGTAGTACCCGACAGGGGTCCCAGAACACTGAAGCTTTCTTT. It translates to CASSTRQGSQNTEAFF.

The V gene is TRBV6-5, the J gene TRBJ1-2, with 7 nucleotides matching TRBD1. This CDR3 is built from 16 residues. Germline V CDR1 and CDR2: MNHEY, SVGAGI. Trimming cost V 4 bases and J 2 bases; bases outside gene matches: 10. CDR3 nucleotides: TGTGCCAGCAGTTCACAGGGGCGCATATCGAACTATGGCTACACCTTC. This encodes CASSSQGRISNYGYTF.

The V call is TRBV2, the J call TRBJ1-1; tentatively, D is TRBD1 (6 bases). The V and J ends lost 5 bases and 5 bases respectively, with 15 bases between them. The CDR3 has 14 residues. CDR1 and CDR2 (germline): SNHLY, FYNNEI. CDR3 residues: CASSPRGSGTEAFF. CDR3 DNA sequence: TGTGCCAGCAGTCCCAGGGGAAGTGGGACTGAAGCTTTCTTT.

The chain couples TRBV5-1 to TRBJ1-1; 7 nucleotides align to TRBD1. From germline, CDR1 is SGHRS and CDR2 YFSETQ. V was pared by 3 bases and J by 1 base, with 3 bases of the junction left unmatched. The CDR3 length is 14 residues. The CDR3 DNA follows: TGCGCCAGCAGCTGGGGACAGTCGAACACTGAAGCTTTCTTT. This gives the protein CASSWGQSNTEAFF.

The CDR3 sequence is CASSLGESEQYV. The CDR3 DNA follows: TGTGCCAGCAGCTTAGGGGAGAGCGAGCAGTACGTC. The gene calls are TRBV9 and TRBJ2-7, with D possibly called TRBD1 or TRBD2 (5 bases each). Germline-derived CDR1 and CDR2 are SGDLS and YYNGEE. The germline V and J ends were trimmed by 4 bases and 6 bases, with 11 bases remaining between them. The length of the CDR3 is 12 residues.

A few counts support this clone. The chain joins TRBV6-4 to TRBJ1-5; possible D gene TRBD1, 5 bases. CDR1 and CDR2 from the germline V gene are MRHNA and SNTAGT. The CDR3 has 15 amino acids. Deletions cut 4 bases from V and 15 bases from J, with 25 bases between. For the CDR3, the DNA is TGTGCCAGCAGTGCGTCGGGACTAATCGGGGAATCACTGCATTTT. Its translation: CASSASGLIGESLHF.

CDR3 nucleotide sequence: TGTGCCAGTAGTTGGGGACAGGGAGATAGCAATCAGCCCCAGCATTTT. Protein sequence: CASSWGQGDSNQPQHF. The J gene is TRBJ1-5, the V gene TRBV19, with 9 bases lining up with TRBD1. Germline V gene sequence: CDR1 LNHDA, CDR2 SQIVND (reference sequence). The length of the CDR3 is 16 residues. V gave up 5 bases and J gave up 0 bases; unmatched junction bases: 5.

This chain uses TRBV4-1 with TRBJ2-1; tentative D call: TRBD2 (6 bases). V shed 4 bases and J shed 6 bases, with 19 bases lying between them. This CDR3 has 16 residues. Per the germline V gene, CDR1 is MGHRA and CDR2 is YSYEKL. The CDR3 is CASSRFGGGLPNEQFF. The CDR3, as DNA: TGCGCCAGCAGCCGATTTGGGGGAGGTTTGCCCAATGAGCAGTTCTTC.

The chain joins TRBV25-1 to TRBJ1-4; D is undetermined. The CDR3 covers 13 residues. The germline V gene has CDR1 MGHDK and CDR2 SYGVNS. V was clipped by 5 bases and J by 8 bases, with 12 bases between them. CDR3 nucleotides: TGTGCCAGCAGTCCGGGAGTCAGAGAAAAACTGTTTTTT. This translates into CASSPGVREKLFF.

The chain has TRBV2 and TRBJ2-3; D possibly corresponds to TRBD2 (6 bases). CDR3 length: 13 residues. V lost 9 bases and J 4 bases, leaving 14 bases between the germline ends. The germline V gene encodes CDR1 SNHLY and CDR2 FYNNEI. The CDR3 coding sequence is TGTGCCAGTTCCGATGGGAGGTCAGATACGCAGTATTTT. This encodes CASSDGRSDTQYF.

The chain uses TRBV20-1 and TRBJ2-7; no definite D call. The CDR3 length is 10 residues. Germline V gives CDR1 DFQATT, CDR2 SNEGSKA (reference sequence). V lost 5 bases, J lost 2 bases, and 4 bases lay in between. CDR3 loop: CSAGTYEQYF. CDR3 nucleotide sequence: TGCAGTGCTGGTACCTACGAGCAGTACTTC.

V is TRBV6-5 and J is TRBJ2-5; D may be TRBD1 (6 bases). In germline, CDR1 is MNHEY, CDR2 SVGAGI. The CDR3 has 16 amino acids. V was clipped by 2 bases and J by 4 bases, with 17 bases between them. CDR3 DNA sequence: TGTGCCAGCAGTTACGGGGCAGGGGCGTCTAGAGAGACCCAGTACTTC. Protein sequence: CASSYGAGASRETQYF.